This T cell receptor (beta chain) is from a study of CD4+ T cells in melanoma. Whole-study results and caveats: In melanoma, neoantigen-specific CD4+ T cells reportedly differed in differentiation state. CD8+ T cell, macrophage and B cell function reportedly correlated with neoantigen-specific CD4+ T cells.

In the case of this clone: Its antigen is unknown.

The repertoire was sequenced with immunoSEQ multiplex PCR; TCRdb's copy has only in-frame clones and lacks some. The data contain 55,000 or so clones, roughly two thirds of them singletons. Input material: tumor tissue. The source is a human donor with melanoma.

CDR3 nucleotide sequence: TGTGCCAGCAACACCCGGGACAGACTATCCCATGGCTACACCTTC. Translating gives CASNTRDRLSHGYTF. The J gene is TRBJ1-2, the V gene TRBV2; 7 bases fit TRBD1. Germline V gene lookup returns CDR1 SNHLY and CDR2 FYNNEI. The CDR3 covers 15 residues. V lost 7 bases, J lost 6 bases, and 14 bases stayed unmatched.